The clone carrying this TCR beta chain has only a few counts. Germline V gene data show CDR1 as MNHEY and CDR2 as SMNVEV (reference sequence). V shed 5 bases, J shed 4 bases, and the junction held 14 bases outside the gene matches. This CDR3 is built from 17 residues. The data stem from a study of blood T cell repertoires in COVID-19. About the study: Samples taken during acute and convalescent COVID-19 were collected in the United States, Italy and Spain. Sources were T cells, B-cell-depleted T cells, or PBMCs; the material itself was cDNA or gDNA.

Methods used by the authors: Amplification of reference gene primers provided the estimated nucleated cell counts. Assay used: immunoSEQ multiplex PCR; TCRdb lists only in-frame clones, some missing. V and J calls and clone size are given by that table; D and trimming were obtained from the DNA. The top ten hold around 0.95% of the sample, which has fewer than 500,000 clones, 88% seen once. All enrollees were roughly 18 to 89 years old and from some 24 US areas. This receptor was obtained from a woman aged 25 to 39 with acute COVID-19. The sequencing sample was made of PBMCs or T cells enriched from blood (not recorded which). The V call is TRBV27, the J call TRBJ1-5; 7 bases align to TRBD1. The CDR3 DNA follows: TGTGCCAGCAGTCCCATACATAGACAGGGACGAAATCAGCCCCAGCATTTT. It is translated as CASSPIHRQGRNQPQHF.